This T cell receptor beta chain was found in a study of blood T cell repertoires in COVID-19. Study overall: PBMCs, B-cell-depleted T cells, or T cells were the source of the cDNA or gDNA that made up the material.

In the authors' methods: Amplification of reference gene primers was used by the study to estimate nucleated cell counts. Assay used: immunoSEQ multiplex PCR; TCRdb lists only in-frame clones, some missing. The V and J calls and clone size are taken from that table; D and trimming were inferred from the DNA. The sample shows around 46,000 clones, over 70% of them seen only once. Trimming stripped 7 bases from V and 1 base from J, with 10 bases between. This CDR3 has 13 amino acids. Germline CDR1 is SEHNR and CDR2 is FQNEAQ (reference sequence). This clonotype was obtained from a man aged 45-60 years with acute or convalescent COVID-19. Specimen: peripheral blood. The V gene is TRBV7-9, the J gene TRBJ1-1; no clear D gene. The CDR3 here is CASTLGGNTEAFF. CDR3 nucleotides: TGTGCCAGCACCCTCGGTGGGAACACTGAAGCTTTCTTT. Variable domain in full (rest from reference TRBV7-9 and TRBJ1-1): DTGVSQNPRHKITKRGQNVTFRCDPISEHNRLYWYRQTLGQGPEFLTYFQNEAQLEKSRLLSDRFSAERPKGSFSTLEIQRTEQGDSAMYLCASTLGGNTEAFFGQGTRLTVV.